A single sample gave rise to the 29 T cell receptor beta chains below, sequenced in a study of T cells in Graves' hyperthyroidism and ophthalmopathy. RNA transcripts were the template for amplifying TCR beta CDR3 regions. An initial round of RT-PCR targeting the TCR CDR3 relied on the HTBI primer set. TCRdb used MiXCR to reprocess the multiplex PCR reads, holding one entry per CDR3 protein. Of hundreds of thousands of distinct CDR3 sequences in the sample, just under 20% were seen once. Sequencing was done on a sample of blood. The source of these receptors is a man aged 40-50 years with Graves' ophthalmopathy.

V usage is TRBV7-6 and J usage is TRBJ2-5; D may be TRBD1 or TRBD2 (6 bases each). Germline V lookup: CDR1 SGHVS, CDR2 FNYEAQ. V gave up 5 bases and J gave up 3 bases, with 34 bases separating them. CDR3 size: 21 residues. CDR3 sequence reads: CASSPEGRTPGHLFWEETQYF. CDR3 in DNA: TGTGCCAGCAGCCCCGAAGGGAGGACTCCGGGACACCTTTTCTGGGAAGAGACCCAGTACTTC.

In its sample, this clonotype was seen a few times. V is TRBV25-1 and J is TRBJ2-2; the D is unclear. The CDR3 covers 13 residues. Trimming left V 2 bases short and J 2 bases short, with 3 bases between. The germline V gene has CDR1 MGHDK and CDR2 SYGVNS. CDR3 nucleotides: TGTGCCAGCAGTGAAGACAACACCGGGGAGCTGTTTTTT. This sequence encodes CASSEDNTGELFF.

The sample holds a few counts of this clonotype. This chain joins TRBV6-2 or TRBV6-3 and TRBJ1-6; D uncertain. Trimming removed 5 bases at V and 8 bases at J, with 13 bases between. This CDR3 contains 14 residues. The germline gives CDR1 MNHEY, CDR2 SVGEGT. The CDR3 DNA reads TGTGCCAGCAGTCCTACAGTGGAAGATTCACCCCTCCACTTT. Protein product: CASSPTVEDSPLHF.

The chain recombines TRBV19 with TRBJ2-1; 11 bases agree with TRBD1. Per germline, CDR1 LNHDA and CDR2 SQIVND (reference sequence). The CDR3 totals 19 residues. V was pared by 1 base and J by 4 bases, with 12 bases of the junction left unmatched. For the CDR3, the DNA is TGTGCCAGTAGTATAGGTCCGGACAGGGGGCTTCGAAGATACAATGAGCAGTTCTTC. It specifies CASSIGPDRGLRRYNEQFF.

This clonotype has more than one count but fewer than ten. This chain uses TRBV12-3 or TRBV12-4 with TRBJ1-2; 7 bases align to TRBD1. The CDR3 is made up of 13 amino acids. The J segment lost 7 bases and the V segment lost 6 bases, leaving 8 bases of the junction unmatched. The CDR3, as DNA: TGTGCCAGCAGCCCTGGACAGGTTGCTGGCTACACCTTC. Residues: CASSPGQVAGYTF.

With regard to this clonotype: This CDR3 is missing its conserved last phenylalanine or tryptophan, likely due to a read error. This chain links TRBV29-1 with TRBJ2-7, with D unresolved. The CDR3 runs 14 residues. Germline loops: CDR1 SQVTM, CDR2 ANQGSEA. Trimming removed 2 bases from V and 2 bases from J, with 13 bases in between. The CDR3 region has the DNA TGCAGCGTTGAAACCTTCGACGGAGCCTACGAGCAGTACTCC. Amino acid sequence: CSVETFDGAYEQYS.

This rearrangement joins TRBV3-1 to TRBJ1-2; D unresolved. CDR3 length: 13 amino acids. CDR1 is LGHDT, CDR2 YNNKEL, per germline (reference sequence). The ends were cut back, 1 base at V and 3 bases at J, with 6 bases in the middle. This chain's CDR3 is CASSQAAYYGYTF. For the CDR3, the DNA is TGTGCCAGCAGCCAAGCAGCTTACTATGGCTACACCTTC.

This clonotype showed up just a few times. V usage is TRBV12-3 or TRBV12-4 and J usage is TRBJ2-1; 8 bases match TRBD1. Unmatched junction bases numbered 5, after V lost 2 bases and J lost 8 bases. The CDR3 spans 14 residues. The CDR3 loop reads CASSLRTGRYEQFF. The CDR3 DNA reads as TGTGCCAGCAGTTTAAGGACAGGGAGGTATGAGCAGTTCTTC.

This clonotype has more than one count but fewer than ten. The rearrangement joins TRBV9 to TRBJ2-1; the D is unclear. The CDR3 covers 15 residues. Germline assignment: CDR1 SGDLS and CDR2 YYNGEE. Trimming removed 0 bases from V and 2 bases from J, with 9 bases in between. CDR3 in amino acids: CASSVESRPYNEQFF. The CDR3 DNA reads TGTGCCAGCAGCGTAGAGTCGAGGCCCTACAATGAGCAGTTCTTC.

V is TRBV3-1 and J is TRBJ2-5, with no clear D. V was clipped by 1 base and J by 2 bases, with 11 bases between them. Germline CDR1 reads LGHDT; CDR2 reads YNNKEL (reference sequence). CDR3 length: 15 residues. In DNA, the CDR3 is TGTGCCAGCAGCCAAGTAGTGTTGGGGCAAGAGACCCAGTACTTC. Amino acid sequence: CASSQVVLGQETQYF.

This clonotype was detected many times. V usage is TRBV5-6 and J usage is TRBJ2-4, with TRBD2 as a possible D gene (5 bases). The CDR3 is made up of 16 amino acids. The germline gives CDR1 SGHDT, CDR2 YYEEEE. Between the trimmed V and J ends, which lost 0 bases and 4 bases, there was a span of 14 bases. The CDR3 loop reads CASSLVGGAEKNIQYF. As DNA, the CDR3 is TGTGCCAGCAGCTTGGTTGGTGGAGCGGAAAAAAACATTCAGTACTTC.

This clonotype was found a few times. The chain employs TRBV20-1 and TRBJ1-2; 7 bases match TRBD1. The CDR3 is 15 amino acids. Losses at the gene ends were 3 bases for V and 6 bases for J; bases not matched to a gene: 13. The germline CDR1 and CDR2 sequences are DFQATT and SNEGSKA (reference sequence). Here the CDR3 DNA reads TGCAGTGCTAGTAGAGGTGGGACAGCAGCGAATGGCTACACCTTC. It codes for CSASRGGTAANGYTF.

This clonotype was seen more than once but under ten times. V gene TRBV6-1 combines with J gene TRBJ2-1, with no clear D. This CDR3 is 15 amino acids long. V lost 9 bases and J 1 base, leaving 16 bases between the germline ends. CDR1 is MNHNS, CDR2 SASEGT, per germline. The CDR3 spells CASRVGLSSYNEQFF. Here the CDR3 DNA reads TGTGCCAGTCGGGTTGGGCTTTCATCCTACAATGAGCAGTTCTTC.

This clonotype was counted many times. The chain recombines TRBV12-3 or TRBV12-4 with TRBJ2-3; D not certain. The CDR3 contains 15 residues. V lost 3 bases and J 0 bases, leaving 10 bases between the germline ends. CDR3 loop: CASSFGGASTDTQYF. CDR3 in DNA: TGTGCCAGCAGTTTCGGCGGAGCGAGCACAGATACGCAGTATTTT.

V usage is TRBV29-1 and J usage is TRBJ2-4; 10 bases line up with TRBD1. This CDR3 has 15 amino acids. V shed 6 bases and J 1 base; nucleotides not matched to a gene: 6. CDR1 SQVTM and CDR2 ANQGSEA come from the germline V gene. The CDR3 DNA follows: TGCAGCGTCCGGACAGGGGGGAAGGCCAAAAACATTCAGTACTTC. Its protein product is CSVRTGGKAKNIQYF.

This clonotype appeared many times. This chain uses TRBV11-2 with TRBJ2-1; 10 nucleotides match TRBD1. V shed 4 bases, J shed 10 bases, and the junction held 7 bases outside the gene matches. The CDR3 is made up of 14 amino acids. CDR1 and CDR2 from the germline V gene are SGHAT and FQNNGV. The CDR3 loop reads CASSYRDRGREQFF. The CDR3 DNA is TGTGCCAGCAGCTACCGGGACAGGGGACGCGAGCAGTTCTTC.

In its sample, this clonotype was seen many times. The chain joins TRBV30 to TRBJ1-2, with unresolved D. The CDR3 length is 13 residues. V shed 1 base and J shed 7 bases, with 13 bases lying between them. Germline assignment: CDR1 GTSNPN and CDR2 SVGIG (reference sequence). CDR3 DNA: TGTGCCTGGAGTGCTGAGGGCCTCGGTGGCTACACCTTC. Amino acids: CAWSAEGLGGYTF.

This chain links TRBV2 with TRBJ2-7; a weak D match, TRBD2 (7 bases). V lost 3 bases to trimming and J lost 4 bases, with 13 bases between them. The CDR3 has 14 residues. Germline loops: CDR1 SNHLY, CDR2 FYNNEI. CDR3 residues: CASSEPRGLYEQYF. In nucleotides, the CDR3 is TGTGCCAGCAGTGAGCCGCGGGGGCTATACGAGCAGTACTTC.

This clonotype was picked up many times. V gene TRBV11-2 combines with J gene TRBJ1-1; a weak D match, TRBD1 (5 bases). The CDR3 length is 12 residues. CDR1 and CDR2 from the germline V gene are SGHAT and FQNNGV. Trimming shortened V by 5 bases and J by 11 bases, and 15 bases separated the two germline ends. The chain's CDR3 is CASSLAWGKAFF. DNA of the CDR3: TGTGCCAGCAGCCTAGCGTGGGGCAAGGCTTTCTTT.

This chain connects TRBV10-3 to TRBJ2-3; 10 bases agree with TRBD1. After removal of 8 bases from V and 1 base from J, the junction contained 3 bases not matched to a gene. The CDR3 loop spans 14 amino acids. Germline CDR1 reads ENHRY; CDR2 reads SYGVKD. The CDR3 coding sequence is TGTGCCATCCTCGGGACAGGGGGCACAGATACGCAGTATTTT. Its protein product is CAILGTGGTDTQYF.

In this sample, this clonotype turned up many times. The chain links TRBV13 to TRBJ2-3; D is unresolved. Germline-derived CDR1 and CDR2 are PRHDT and FYEKMQ (reference sequence). V lost 5 bases and J lost 7, with 16 bases in between. CDR3 size: 14 residues. CDR3 DNA: TGTGCCAGCAGCCTCTGGTCGAGACGGAATACGCAGTATTTT. Amino acid sequence: CASSLWSRRNTQYF.

The chain carries TRBV29-1 and TRBJ2-7; the match to TRBD1 covers 8 bases. Germline lookup yields CDR1 SQVTM and CDR2 ANQGSEA. The CDR3 has 15 amino acids. V was clipped by 2 bases and J by 1 base; unmatched bases: 7. CDR3 amino acids: CSVEKRQGASYEQYF. The DNA of the CDR3 is TGCAGCGTTGAAAAACGTCAGGGGGCTTCCTACGAGCAGTACTTC.

This clonotype was seen many times. The chain carries TRBV7-2 and TRBJ2-3; D unresolved. V shed 5 bases and J shed 0 bases, with 9 bases lying between them. Germline-derived CDR1 and CDR2 are SGHTA and FQGNSA. CDR3 length: 14 residues. The CDR3 is CASSLRSSTDTQYF. CDR3 coding DNA: TGTGCCAGCAGCCTAAGGAGTAGCACAGATACGCAGTATTTT.

The rearrangement joins TRBV29-1 to TRBJ2-5, with TRBD2 identical over 7 bases. The CDR3 is made up of 14 amino acids. Germline V gene lookup returns CDR1 SQVTM and CDR2 ANQGSEA. The junction had 12 bases not matched to a gene; V was cut back by 6 bases and J by 5 bases. CDR3 sequence: CSVTGTMGKETQYF. DNA for the CDR3: TGCAGCGTCACCGGGACTATGGGGAAGGAGACCCAGTACTTC. Full variable domain (rest looked up from reference TRBV29-1 and TRBJ2-5): SAVISQKPSRDICQRGTSLTIQCQVDSQVTMMFWYRQQPGQSLTLIATANQGSEATYESGFVIDKFPISRPNLTFSTLTVSNMSPEDSSIYLCSVTGTMGKETQYFGPGTRLLVL.

A few counts support this clonotype. The genes are TRBV5-5 and TRBJ2-4; D is possibly TRBD1 (6 bases). V shed 4 bases and J shed 6 bases, with 8 bases lying between them. Germline loops: CDR1 SGHKS, CDR2 YYEKEE (reference sequence). The CDR3 extends over 12 amino acids. DNA of the CDR3: TGTGCCAGCAGCCGAGGGGGAAACATTCAGTACTTC. Protein sequence: CASSRGGNIQYF.

This clonotype showed up just a few times. The chain couples TRBV30 to TRBJ1-3, with 7 bases aligning to TRBD1. CDR1 is GTSNPN, CDR2 SVGIG, per germline (reference sequence). The CDR3 is made up of 14 amino acids. V shed 3 bases, J shed 4 bases, and the junction held 6 bases outside the gene matches. Written as DNA, the CDR3 is TGTGCCTGGAGAGGAGGGGGCACCGGAAACACCATATATTTT. Amino acid sequence: CAWRGGGTGNTIYF.

The chain joins TRBV6-1 to TRBJ1-1; no reliable D call. Deletions cut 2 bases from V and 1 base from J, with 11 bases between. Germline CDR1 and CDR2: MNHNS and SASEGT. The CDR3 sequence is 15 residues long. The CDR3 spells CASSEYFNRNTEAFF. The CDR3 DNA sequence: TGTGCCAGCAGTGAATATTTTAACAGGAACACTGAAGCTTTCTTT.

This clonotype was recorded only once. The chain joins TRBV10-3 to TRBJ1-1; D unclear. The V gene's germline CDR1 is ENHRY and CDR2 SYGVKD. CDR3 length: 13 amino acids. Trimming took off 7 bases at V and 1 base at J, with 10 bases between the two ends. CDR3 DNA sequence: TGTGCCATCAAGATTCAGCAGAACACTGAAGCTTTCTTT. It specifies CAIKIQQNTEAFF.

Ten or more counts support this clonotype. V is TRBV5-1 and J is TRBJ2-1; 9 nucleotides agree with TRBD2. Germline trimming cut 0 bases from V and 5 bases from J; bases unmatched to any gene: 3. The CDR3 extends over 15 amino acids. Germline assignment: CDR1 SGHRS and CDR2 YFSETQ. CDR3 coding DNA: TGCGCCAGCAGCTTGGTAGCGGGAGCACACAATGAGCAGTTCTTC. It is translated as CASSLVAGAHNEQFF.